These 26 T cell receptor beta chains were sequenced from one sample in a study of blood T cell repertoires in COVID-19. Profiled with immunoSEQ multiplex PCR; TCRdb holds only in-frame clones, not every one. The repertoire holds fewer than 110,000 clones, approximately 87% seen once, with 13% in the top ten. The sample consisted of peripheral blood. The receptors derive from a human donor in a cohort sampled during active or convalescent COVID-19.

This chain joins TRBV28 and TRBJ2-7; TRBD1 aligns across 9 bases. V shed 8 bases, J shed 2 bases, and the junction held 10 bases outside the gene matches. The CDR3 has 15 amino acids. Per the germline V gene, CDR1 is MDHEN and CDR2 is SYDVKM. The CDR3 loop is CASEAGTGTPYEQYF. The DNA of the CDR3 is TGTGCCAGCGAAGCCGGGACAGGGACCCCCTACGAGCAGTACTTC.

CDR3 nucleotides: TGTGCCATCAGTGAGACCACCGCGAGAGGCAGGGGTGACCAGCCCCAGCATTTT. This encodes CAISETTARGRGDQPQHF. The rearrangement links TRBV10-3 to TRBJ1-5; D may be TRBD1 (6 bases). Looked up from germline, CDR1 is ENHRY and CDR2 is SYGVKD. V dropped 2 bases and J dropped 7 bases, with 24 bases sitting between them. CDR3 length: 18 amino acids.

The chain combines TRBV7-2 with TRBJ1-3; 9 bases fit TRBD1. Trimming took 1 base from V and 8 from J; bases not matched to a gene: 9. The CDR3 has 16 amino acids. Germline lookup yields CDR1 SGHTA and CDR2 FQGNSA. The CDR3 loop is CASSLDGGQGTHTIYF. The CDR3 DNA is TGTGCCAGCAGCTTAGACGGGGGACAGGGTACGCACACCATATATTTT.

This clone appeared once. The gene calls are TRBV5-1 and TRBJ2-1, with 11 bases fitting TRBD2. V shed 3 bases and J 4 bases; nucleotides not matched to a gene: 12. The germline V gene has CDR1 SGHRS and CDR2 YFSETQ. The CDR3 length is 18 residues. CDR3: CASSSTPPTSGEYNEQFF. CDR3 nucleotide sequence: TGCGCCAGCAGCTCCACCCCCCCGACTAGCGGGGAGTACAATGAGCAGTTCTTC.

The chain couples TRBV19 to TRBJ1-5, with D perhaps TRBD1 (6 bases). The germline V gene has CDR1 LNHDA and CDR2 SQIVND (reference sequence). The CDR3 has 16 amino acids. Trimming took off 4 bases at V and 4 bases at J, with 17 bases between the two ends. CDR3 nucleotide sequence: TGTGCCAGTAGTAGACAGGCCGGATCGGGGAATCAGCCCCAGCATTTT. As protein: CASSRQAGSGNQPQHF.

This chain links TRBV7-2 with TRBJ2-2; no clear D. V was shortened by 3 bases and J by 1 base, with 6 bases between the two germline ends. CDR3 length: 14 amino acids. Germline V CDR1 and CDR2: SGHTA, FQGNSA. CDR3 DNA: TGTGCCAGCAGCTTGTACAGGAACACCGGGGAGCTGTTTTTT. Translated, it gives CASSLYRNTGELFF.

The chain combines TRBV18 with TRBJ2-5; 11 nucleotides agree with TRBD1. V was clipped by 5 bases and J by 4 bases; unmatched bases: 3. Germline-derived CDR1 and CDR2 are KGHSH and LQKENI. This CDR3 is built from 14 residues. CDR3 sequence: CASSSGQGVETQYF. For the CDR3, the DNA is TGTGCCAGCTCATCGGGACAGGGGGTAGAGACCCAGTACTTC.

The chain joins TRBV9 to TRBJ2-3; 10 bases fit TRBD2. The length of the CDR3 is 15 residues. Trimming removed 4 bases from V and 3 bases from J; junction bases left unmatched: 5. Germline V gene lookup returns CDR1 SGDLS and CDR2 YYNGEE. CDR3 loop: CASSKSGGATDTQYF. CDR3 DNA: TGTGCCAGCAGCAAGAGCGGGGGGGCGACAGATACGCAGTATTTT.

The rearrangement joins TRBV12-3 or TRBV12-4 to TRBJ2-1, with D unclear. Trimming cost V 6 bases and J 15 bases, with 18 bases left between them. This CDR3 region has 12 residues. The CDR3 region is CASRPSMRHLFF. The CDR3 DNA reads as TGTGCCAGCAGGCCCTCGATGAGGCATCTGTTCTTC.

The chain recombines TRBV4-3 with TRBJ1-1; D may be TRBD1 (5 bases). Germline assignment: CDR1 LGHNA and CDR2 YSLEER. Trimming pared 1 base from V and 4 bases from J, leaving 10 bases between. The CDR3 consists of 14 residues. In nucleotides, the CDR3 is TGCGCCAGCAGCCAAGCGGGGGTGGTCACTGAAGCTTTCTTT. Translated, it gives CASSQAGVVTEAFF.

The J gene is TRBJ2-1, the V gene TRBV7-3; the D gene is possibly TRBD2 (6 bases). Germline V gene lookup returns CDR1 SGHTA and CDR2 FQGTGA. The V and J ends lost 11 bases and 0 bases respectively, with 14 bases between them. The CDR3 is 14 amino acids. This CDR3 is CARNAGSSYNEQFF. The CDR3 DNA reads as TGTGCCCGCAACGCGGGGAGCTCCTACAATGAGCAGTTCTTC. Based on the CDR3 plus reference TRBV7-3 and TRBJ2-1, the full variable domain is GAGVSQTPSNKVTEKGKYVELRCDPISGHTALYWYRQSLGQGPEFLIYFQGTGAADDSGLPNDRFFAVRPEGSVSTLKIQRTERGDSAVYLCARNAGSSYNEQFFGPGTRLTVL.

V usage is TRBV12-5 and J usage is TRBJ2-3; 7 bases are shared with TRBD2. The CDR3 has 16 residues. Germline CDR1 LGHNT, CDR2 FRNRAP. The V and J ends lost 1 base and 3 bases, in that order; junction bases with no gene match: 7. The CDR3 DNA reads TGTGCTAGTGGTTTGGGCCGGGGGGTTCGGACAGATACGCAGTATTTT. Residues: CASGLGRGVRTDTQYF.

This clone has just a few counts. The chain joins TRBV6-1 to TRBJ2-7; D may be TRBD1 (6 bases). The CDR3 extends over 13 amino acids. Germline V gene data show CDR1 as MNHNS and CDR2 as SASEGT. The V end was cut by 3 bases, the J end by 2 bases, with 8 bases between. The DNA of the CDR3 is TGTGCCAGCAGTGATCAGGGGCCCTACGAGCAGTACTTC. Its protein product is CASSDQGPYEQYF.

The CDR3 sequence: CASVQGGVPDTQYF. For the CDR3, the DNA is TGTGCCAGCGTTCAGGGCGGGGTGCCAGATACGCAGTATTTT. V usage is TRBV6-5 and J usage is TRBJ2-3; perhaps TRBD2 as D (6 bases). This CDR3 contains 14 residues. With 8 bases removed from V and 4 bases from J, the gap between germline ends came to 16 bases. CDR1 and CDR2 from the germline V gene are MNHEY and SVGAGI.

The chain couples TRBV11-2 to TRBJ2-7; 8 bases map to TRBD1. This CDR3 has 16 amino acids. V was pared by 3 bases and J by 3 bases, with 10 bases of the junction left unmatched. Germline-derived CDR1 and CDR2 are SGHAT and FQNNGV. In DNA, the CDR3 is TGTGCCAGCAGCTTTGGAGGACAGGGAATGAGCTACGAGCAGTACTTC. Translated: CASSFGGQGMSYEQYF.

J is TRBJ2-1 and V is TRBV27; 7 bases map to TRBD2. CDR1 is MNHEY, CDR2 SMNVEV, per germline (reference sequence). V dropped 1 base and J dropped 4; count of bases not matched to a gene: 1. CDR3 length: 14 residues. The CDR3 bases are TGTGCCAGCAGTTTATTCGGGGGGTACAATGAGCAGTTCTTC. It codes for CASSLFGGYNEQFF.

This clone was counted once. The genes are TRBV19 and TRBJ1-5, with a weak D call TRBD1 (5 bases). Trimming removed 1 base at V and 6 bases at J, with 13 bases between. The CDR3 is 15 residues long. CDR1 and CDR2 from the germline V gene are LNHDA and SQIVND (reference sequence). CDR3 sequence: CASSIAGFRGQPQHF. The CDR3 DNA is TGTGCCAGTAGTATAGCAGGGTTTCGCGGTCAGCCCCAGCATTTT.

CDR3 bases: TGTGCCAGCAGCGACGGGACAGGGCTCCACACTGAAGCTTTCTTT. It is translated as CASSDGTGLHTEAFF. The J gene is TRBJ1-1, the V gene TRBV6-5; the match to TRBD1 covers 9 bases. This CDR3 comprises 15 residues. Germline V lookup: CDR1 MNHEY, CDR2 SVGAGI. Germline trimming cut 6 bases from V and 3 bases from J; bases unmatched to any gene: 8.

This chain uses TRBV5-1 with TRBJ2-1, with D perhaps TRBD2 (6 bases). Germline V CDR1 and CDR2: SGHRS, YFSETQ. This CDR3 comprises 13 residues. V was shortened by 3 bases and J by 10 bases, with 14 bases between the two germline ends. The CDR3 reads CASSSGLPREQFF. CDR3 in DNA: TGCGCCAGCAGCTCCGGACTACCTCGGGAGCAGTTCTTC.

This clone was seen a single time. The V gene is TRBV9, the J gene TRBJ1-2; 8 bases line up with TRBD1. Trimming cost V 2 bases and J 7 bases; bases outside gene matches: 10. In germline, CDR1 is SGDLS, CDR2 YYNGEE. The CDR3 loop spans 15 amino acids. The CDR3: CASSVMDRVGFGYTF. For the CDR3, the DNA is TGTGCCAGCAGCGTGATGGACAGGGTGGGTTTTGGCTACACCTTC.

The chain joins TRBV29-1 to TRBJ2-5; D is ambiguous. V was cut by 6 bases and J by 0 bases, with 8 bases left in between. CDR1 is SQVTM and CDR2 is ANQGSEA in the germline V gene. The CDR3 extends over 12 amino acids. CDR3 protein: CSVVQYQETQYF. CDR3 sequence (DNA): TGCAGCGTGGTACAGTACCAAGAGACCCAGTACTTC.

This clone has just a few counts. This chain joins TRBV3-1 (or the pseudogene TRBV3-2) and TRBJ2-5; TRBD2 agrees at 8 bases. The CDR3 contains 16 residues. V lost 5 bases and J lost 2; bases outside the gene matches: 10. Germline V gene lookup returns CDR1 LGHDT and CDR2 YNNKEL (reference sequence). In nucleotides, the CDR3 is TGTGCCAGCAGCTACATCGAGCGGGGGTCTCAAGAGACCCAGTACTTC. Amino acid sequence: CASSYIERGSQETQYF.

The sample holds a few counts of this clone. The chain employs TRBV12-5 and TRBJ1-6; maybe TRBD1 (5 bases). The CDR3 totals 14 residues. Per the germline V gene, CDR1 is LGHNT and CDR2 is FRNRAP. Trimming stripped 5 bases from V and 7 bases from J, with 12 bases between. This chain's CDR3 is CASGLPGGNSPLHF. CDR3 nucleotide sequence: TGTGCTAGTGGTCTCCCGGGGGGGAATTCACCCCTCCACTTT.

A remark on this clone: In the same sample, other DNA sequences code for this CDR3. The chain joins TRBV18 to TRBJ2-5; TRBD1 agrees at 9 bases. Germline values: CDR1 KGHSH, CDR2 LQKENI. V lost 9 bases to trimming and J lost 4 bases; unmatched junction nucleotides: 6. The CDR3 loop spans 13 amino acids. The CDR3 coding sequence is TGTGCCAGTAGCACAGGGGGCGGAGAGACCCAGTACTTC. Its translation: CASSTGGGETQYF.

The chain links TRBV5-1 to TRBJ2-7, with TRBD1 identical over 9 bases. The CDR3 sequence is 14 residues long. Per germline, CDR1 SGHRS and CDR2 YFSETQ. Unmatched junction bases numbered 7, after V lost 7 bases and J lost 2 bases. This chain's CDR3 is CASAPGQGPYEQYF. The DNA of the CDR3 is TGCGCCAGCGCTCCGGGACAGGGACCCTACGAGCAGTACTTC.

This clone turned up a few times. The chain joins TRBV7-3 to TRBJ2-1, with 13 nucleotides matching TRBD2. Germline V gene data show CDR1 as SGHTA and CDR2 as FQGTGA. The V and J ends lost 5 bases and 6 bases, in that order; junction bases with no gene match: 4. The CDR3 length is 15 residues. CDR3 residues: CASSTGLAGPNEQFF. The DNA for the CDR3 is TGTGCCAGCAGCACGGGACTAGCGGGACCCAATGAGCAGTTCTTC. Full variable domain (remainder filled in from reference TRBV7-3 and TRBJ2-1): GAGVSQTPSNKVTEKGKYVELRCDPISGHTALYWYRQSLGQGPEFLIYFQGTGAADDSGLPNDRFFAVRPEGSVSTLKIQRTERGDSAVYLCASSTGLAGPNEQFFGPGTRLTVL.